The clone carrying this TCR beta chain appeared a few times. Its specificity is not known. The sample holds other DNA sequences that translate to the same CDR3. This sample's time point: week 35, safety follow-up. It was 300 ug of mutant IDH1 20-mer peptide that made up each vaccine dose, given with topical imiquimod. Astrocytomas found in donors were new, WHO grade 3 or 4, IDH1-mutant and ATRX-lost. The entry originates in a study of a mutant IDH1 vaccine in newly diagnosed glioma. Study-level information: Following radiotherapy alone, or alongside temozolomide cycles, vaccination was started after an interval of 4-6 weeks.

The CDR3 contains 13 residues. The germline V gene encodes CDR1 SQVTM and CDR2 ANQGSEA. V gave up 6 bases and J gave up 3 bases, with 12 bases separating them. The protocol was immunoSEQ multiplex PCR, while the TCRdb copy is restricted to in-frame clones and leaves out a portion. The table has tens of thousands of clones, 60% to 85% seen once. The J gene is TRBJ1-5, the V gene TRBV29-1; possible D gene TRBD1, 6 bases. The receptor's source is a man aged 40-50 years with glioma. Here the sequenced sample was PBMCs, taken from a glioma patient whose treatment included an IDH1 peptide vaccine. This CDR3 reads CSVRDNYNQPQHF. CDR3 nucleotide sequence: TGCAGCGTCCGGGACAACTACAATCAGCCCCAGCATTTT.